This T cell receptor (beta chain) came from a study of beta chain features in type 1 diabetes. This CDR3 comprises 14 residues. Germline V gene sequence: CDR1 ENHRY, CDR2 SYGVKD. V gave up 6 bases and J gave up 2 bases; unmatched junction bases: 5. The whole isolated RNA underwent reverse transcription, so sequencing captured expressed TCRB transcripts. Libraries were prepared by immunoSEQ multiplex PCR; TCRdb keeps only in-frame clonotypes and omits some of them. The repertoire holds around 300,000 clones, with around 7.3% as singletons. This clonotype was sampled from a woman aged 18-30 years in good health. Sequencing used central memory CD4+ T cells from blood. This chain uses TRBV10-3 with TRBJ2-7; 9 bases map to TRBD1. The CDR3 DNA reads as TGTGCCATCAGCGCGGGACAGGGACCCTACGAGCAGTACTTC. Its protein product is CAISAGQGPYEQYF.